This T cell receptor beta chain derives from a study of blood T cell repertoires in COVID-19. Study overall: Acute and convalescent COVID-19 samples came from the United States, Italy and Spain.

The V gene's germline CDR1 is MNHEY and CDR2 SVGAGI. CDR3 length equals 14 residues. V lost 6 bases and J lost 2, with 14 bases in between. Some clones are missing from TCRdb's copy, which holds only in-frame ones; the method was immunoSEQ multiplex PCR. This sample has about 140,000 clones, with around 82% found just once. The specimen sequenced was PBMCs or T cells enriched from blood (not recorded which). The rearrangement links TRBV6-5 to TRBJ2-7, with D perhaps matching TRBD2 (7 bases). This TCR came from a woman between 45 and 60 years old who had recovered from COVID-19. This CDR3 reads CASRREGGTYEQYV. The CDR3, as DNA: TGTGCCAGCAGGAGGGAGGGGGGGACCTACGAGCAGTACGTC.